This T cell receptor beta chain comes out of a study of blood T cell repertoires in COVID-19. This clone was seen a single time. TCRdb's copy holds only in-frame clones and misses some; the assay was immunoSEQ multiplex PCR. The top ten hold around 9.8% of the sample, which has about 250,000 clones, 65% to 90% seen once. Participants, about 18 to 90 years old, spanned 25 or so US areas. Researchers sorted participants into cohorts using their self-reported clinical history. The V gene's germline CDR1 is MNHEY and CDR2 SVGEGT. The CDR3 loop spans 15 amino acids. Trimming took off 2 bases at V and 0 bases at J, with 10 bases between the two ends.

The chain combines TRBV6-2 or TRBV6-3 with TRBJ1-2, with D maybe TRBD1 (6 bases). This sequence originates from a woman between 50 and 59 years old with acute COVID-19. The sequenced sample was PBMCs or T cells enriched from blood (not recorded which). The CDR3 protein is CASSYGGATNYGYTF. Here the CDR3 DNA reads TGTGCCAGCAGTTACGGGGGGGCGACTAACTATGGCTACACCTTC.